This T cell receptor beta chain was sequenced in a study of CD8 T cells in ankylosing spondylitis. CDR3 length equals 13 residues. With 4 bases removed from V and 2 bases from J, the gap between germline ends came to 6 bases. This clonotype was seen repeatedly, ten times or more. The antigen is unknown. TCRdb independently ran MiXCR on the 5' RACE reads; one entry per CDR3 protein. The table includes 200,000 to 300,000 distinct CDR3 sequences, approximately 10% detected once. Study results and caveats: Characteristic, it appeared, of ankylosing spondylitis blood was a TCR beta motif of roughly eight highly homologous variants.

The J gene is TRBJ2-1, the V gene TRBV12-3 or TRBV12-4; D call uncertain. The clonotype was recovered from a male donor with ankylosing spondylitis or in good health (not recorded which). The sequenced material came from blood, either unsorted or a sorted T cell fraction (not recorded which). Written as DNA, the CDR3 is TGTGCCAGCAGTTACTTGGCCTACAATGAGCAGTTCTTC. Amino acid sequence: CASSYLAYNEQFF.